This T cell receptor (beta chain) was recorded in a study of tumor-infiltrating lymphocytes in primary liver carcinoma. On the study more broadly: Staging of the tumors gave T1-T3 N0M0, with widths of roughly 4.2 to 11 cm. Roughly 3.65 to 8 million productive TCRbeta reads were obtained per sample, with similar numbers across tissue types.

Study outcomes and limitations: The study found only about 7.5-25% of top clones in all five tumor regions.

For this clonotype: What it recognizes is unknown. One end of the junction is discordant with germline, which a read error may explain.

Germline loops: CDR1 SQVTM, CDR2 ANQGSEA. This CDR3 contains 12 residues. TCR beta cDNA was made from 400 to 600 ng total RNA with a constant-region primer. For TCR beta, libraries were produced by three nested multiplex PCR rounds using slightly modified ARM-PCR. TRBV1-TRBV30 forward and Cbeta reverse primers drove the first two roughly 10-cycle rounds. MiXCR, run by TCRdb on the multiplex PCR reads, gives a single entry per CDR3 protein. The sample carries 90,000 to 100,000 distinct CDR3 sequences, 55% to 75% recorded once. Taking 20-30 mg of unsorted bulk tissue, the authors co-extracted RNA and DNA. The study sampled five separate regions from each tumor.

The chain carries TRBV29-1 and TRBJ2-7; D is ambiguous. The material sequenced was liver tumor tissue from sampling region 5. Subset specified: tumor region T5, tumor centre. The clonotype originates from a woman aged 55-70 years with primary liver carcinoma and hepatitis B virus infection. CDR3 DNA: TGCAGCGTTGAAGATTCAGTTCAACTCGTGTATTTC. It encodes CSVEDSVQLVYF.